The subject of this entry is one T cell receptor beta chain. This entry belongs to a study of T cell changes during pregnancy in multiple sclerosis. Assay used: immunoSEQ multiplex PCR; TCRdb lists only in-frame clones, some missing. The sample has about 98,000 clones, roughly nine tenths seen once. This clonotype was sampled from a female donor in good health, enrolled as a control in a pregnancy study. The sample here was peripheral blood, taken after pregnancy.

This chain's CDR3 is CASSPHRQGGAYEQYF. In DNA form, the CDR3 reads TGTGCCAGCAGTCCCCACCGGCAGGGTGGTGCCTACGAGCAGTACTTC. This sequence joins TRBV27 and TRBJ2-7, with D possibly TRBD1 on 5 matching bases. Deletions cut 5 bases from V and 2 bases from J, with 19 bases between. Germline loops: CDR1 MNHEY, CDR2 SMNVEV (reference sequence). This CDR3 is 16 amino acids long.